This T cell receptor (beta chain) emerged from a study of cytomegalovirus exposure and HLA in healthy donors. The trim removed 3 bases at V and 3 bases at J, leaving 8 bases unmatched. The CDR3 runs 16 residues. Looked up from germline, CDR1 is SGHVS and CDR2 is FQNEAQ. Broader study findings: TRBV6-2, TRBV6-3 and some other V segments were excluded as indistinguishable. Later analysis showed most CMV-associated TCR beta chains appearing HLA-restricted.

Comment on this clone: Its specificity is unknown.

Use of 60 Vbeta and 13 Jbeta primers characterized the PCR. Profiled with immunoSEQ multiplex PCR; TCRdb holds only in-frame clones, not every one. The table includes approximately 85,000 clones, roughly three quarters detected once. V is TRBV7-8 and J is TRBJ2-5, with TRBD2 identical over 9 bases. Sequenced input: PBMCs. The receptor was derived from a woman in her fifties or sixties in good health and CMV-seropositive. CDR3 in DNA: TGTGCCAGCAGCTTCCCTGAGAGCGGGAGGAAAGAGACCCAGTACTTC. Translation: CASSFPESGRKETQYF. Filled out from reference TRBV7-8 and TRBJ2-5, the complete variable domain reads GAGVSQSPRYKVAKRGQDVALRCDPISGHVSLFWYQQALGQGPEFLTYFQNEAQLDKSGLPSDRFFAERPEGSVSTLKIQRTQQEDSAVYLCASSFPESGRKETQYFGPGTRLLVL.